The present entry profiles one T cell receptor beta chain with its context. This clone's antigen is unknown. Base quality data are lacking; no much larger clone is found one base away. The same CDR3 arises from other DNA sequences in this sample as well. The cohort comprised some 730 healthy bone marrow donors. At the time of sampling, every cohort member was nominally healthy, though immune exposures that went unrecorded were likely present. The donor was CMV seropositive and belonged to the group of about 290 seropositive cohort members. A peripheral blood sample was collected from each donor, and TCR beta sequencing was performed on peripheral blood mononuclear cells. The Qiagen DNeasy Blood Extraction Kit was used to extract genomic DNA from the blood cell samples. Via the germline V gene, CDR1 is SGHRS and CDR2 YFSETQ. Its CDR3 holds 15 amino acids, cysteine through phenylalanine. Only the CDR3 DNA stays, 45 bases, in frame from base 1. V is cut back by 2 bases and J by 6 bases, with 6 bases in the junction unmatched.

To prepare the library, the immunoSEQ multiplex PCR assay was applied. For the multiplex PCR, a mixture combining 60 forward primers for TCR Vbeta segments and 13 reverse primers for TCR Jbeta segments was used. The CDR3 region of rearranged TCR beta genes was amplified from genomic DNA by a multiplex PCR assay. The Illumina HiSeq System was used to sequence the amplified TCR beta libraries as 87-base-pair reads. Per the original workflow: A later analysis counted about 82 million unique TCR beta chains across the 666 repertoires, and approximately 11 million of these chains were shared by at least two donors. To remove PCR and sequencing errors, raw reads were error-corrected and collapsed into unique sequences using a nearest-neighbor algorithm that merged closely related sequences. Alignment of CDR3 sequences to IMGT reference sequences was used to assign V, D and J gene segments. For a sequence to be retained, a match of at least six nucleotides was required to both a V gene segment and a J gene segment. Rearrangements were called productive when the CDR3 lacked stop codons and stayed in frame with V and J; all others were non-productive. Following IMGT convention, CDR3 was defined as the stretch from the second conserved V-encoded cysteine to the conserved J-encoded phenylalanine. In an earlier analysis of 587 of the donors, sequences lacking an unambiguous match to a single V gene segment were excluded. In an earlier analysis of approximately 550 of the donors, V segments were called functional above 56.7% productive rearrangements and were called segregating when the between-donor standard deviation exceeded 5%. A statistical classification framework was built for diagnosing cytomegalovirus status from the catalog of TCR beta chain sequences. V and J gene assignment, in a later analysis, came from comparing TCR nucleotide sequences with IMGT/GENE-DB human TR gene sequences. A later analysis assigned CDR3 sequences and most-parsimonious VDJ recombination scenarios with the TCRdist pipeline. In a later analysis, each TCR beta chain was defined by its CDR3 amino acid sequence together with its V-gene family, and reads without a unique V-gene family were excluded. As a way to deal with suspected cross-contamination and a sequencing artifact, a later analysis dropped 450 to 700 nucleotide sequences that were highly shared and had low generation probability. For each public chain, a later analysis derived a clonal expansion index from normalized ranks of inferred template counts within each repertoire. In a later analysis, generation probabilities were computed using a VDJ recombination model fitted to out-of-frame rearrangements, and the results were checked against IGoR. A later analysis scored TCR-TCR, TCR-HLA and TCR-CMV co-occurrence with hypergeometric tests, applying a repertoire-size bias correction to TCR pairs. To estimate false discovery rates, a later analysis permuted the HLA or CMV assignments 20 times. A later analysis grouped co-occurring TCRs with DBSCAN, adding TCRdist sequence similarity when clustering within HLA-allele-positive subsets. Co-occurrence clustering excluded repertoires with fewer than 30,000 or more than 120,000 public chains, plus five with anomalous nucleotide sharing. This is the immuneACCESS table as TCRdb keeps it, with only in-frame sequences that have V and J called. A part of the clones is gone; compared with another copy, unresolved V genes explain less than half, and the rest is unexplained. Clonal size and the V and J genes are those of that table, whereas D and trimming came from the DNA. This sample gives under 300,000 clones in total; about four fifths of them show up just once. About 2% of the sample lies in the top ten.

The data originate from a study of cytomegalovirus exposure and HLA in healthy donors (dated by TCRdb to the late 2010s). In terms of the full investigation: In an earlier analysis of under 750 of the donors, 250 to 350 Gb of sequence data and 90 million to 120 million unique TCR beta sequences from about 180 million T cells were reported. About 310 gigabases of sequencing data and approximately 85 million unique TCR sequences were included in an early release covering under 650 HLA-typed donors. Of the 350 to 400 genotyped donors, approximately 82% fell in the genetic ancestry cluster associated with self-reported Caucasian donors. The study aimed to test whether signatures of past pathogen exposure could be identified by cataloging public T cell receptors. Using immunosequencing, the study profiled T cell repertoires from about 650 subjects and related those repertoires to cytomegalovirus serostatus. Besides the first cohort of roughly 700 subjects, a separate validation cohort made up of 120 different subjects was used. To predict cytomegalovirus infection status, the study combined high-throughput TCR immunosequencing, statistical association of individual TCRs with disease status, and machine learning. To study patterns of TCR occurrence, a later analysis re-analyzed previously published TCR beta repertoires from around 700 donors and added high-resolution HLA genotyping. Rather than drawing on any new phenotypic data, the later analysis identified candidate immune exposures from TCR beta sequences and the way those sequences occurred across donors. An earlier analysis of 587 of the donors used high-throughput TCR beta sequencing to judge whether each TCR beta V gene segment behaved as functional or pseudogenic. Donor age, sex, ethnicity and CMV serostatus were compiled together with the repertoire data. A later genetic analysis took genome-wide SNP genotypes for about three fifths of the roughly 700 donors and used that subset as a discovery cohort. All discovery cohort repertoires had been generated on a single sequencing platform. HLA typing covered class I and class II loci at four-digit resolution. Typing coverage varied by locus: about 629-640 donors for A, B, C, DRB1 and DQB1; 522 for DQA1; 606 for DPA1; approximately 470 for DPB1. Roughly five DR-DQ haplotypes were treated as single units for association and clustering because of strong linkage in the cohort. Across approximately 420 genotyped donors of the cohort, an average of about 220,000 unique TCR beta nucleotide sequences per donor were sequenced, and 15% to 20% of those sequences were non-productive. General conclusions and limits of the study: A few of the identified cytomegalovirus-associated TCR beta chains were confirmed in vitro to be specific for cytomegalovirus antigens. Linkage disequilibrium might explain the correlated functional status among segregating V segments, but an unknown experimental factor could not be excluded. The study gave a list of 150 to 200 TCR beta chains associated with cytomegalovirus. Compared with the approximately 600-donor mean, donors in an Asian-associated ancestry cluster had fewer N-insertions in productive TCRs, according to a later genetic analysis. A later genetic analysis associated a missense DCLRE1C variant with V-gene and J-gene trimming of TCR beta chains, and an independent cohort replicated the association. Because the 87-base-pair reads could not distinguish some IMGT-functional V segments, including TRBV6-2 and TRBV6-3, those segments were excluded. A later analysis found that HLA-associated TCR beta chains were more clonally expanded and had lower generation probabilities than equally common non-associated chains. The authors suggested that the approach could potentially be generalized to other disease states and immunological phenotypes. For the cohort, immune exposure information was limited to CMV serostatus. A later analysis reported that several top co-occurrence clusters appeared linked to parvovirus B19, influenza, CMV and Epstein-Barr virus. A group of highly shared sequence variants was considered likely to be a technical artifact of the sequencing pipeline. A later analysis associated about 16,000 TCR beta sequences with specific HLA alleles at a false discovery rate of 0.05. Broadly in line with IMGT annotations, most TCR beta V segments showed up in productive rearrangements about 87% or about 30% of the time in an earlier analysis of 587 of the donors. A further reported finding was that TCR beta sequences accurately predicted the HLA-A and HLA-B alleles for most subjects in the first cohort. In a later analysis, TCR association rates were found to vary across HLA loci, with the most associated TCRs seen for DRB1 alleles and the fewest for HLA-C alleles. Strong co-occurrence of HLA alleles, especially DR and DQ, made assigning TCR associations to individual alleles difficult. HLA typing was unavailable for some donors at each locus, so association tests used only the typed subset. In both the original and validation cohorts, the classifier was reported to diagnose cytomegalovirus status with high specificity and sensitivity. Across donors, most TCR sequences were observed very rarely, whereas some public TCRs were present in many individuals. The earlier analysis of 450 to 700 of the donors excluded roughly 17 rarely observed V segments, including chromosome 9 orphons, because counts were too low. The presence/absence analyses assumed that sequencing depth was roughly uniform across donors, and that assumption may not be true. The cohort was sequenced for TCR beta chains only, and without alpha or paired-chain data the features that could be detected were limited. Most CMV-associated TCR beta chains appeared to be HLA-restricted in a later analysis, and the HLA associations seemed to be driven largely by CMV exposure.

The receptor comes from a woman in her thirties or forties in good health and CMV-seropositive. Recombination linked TRBV5-1 to TRBJ2-3; TRBD2 fits 10 bases in the junction. Sequenced material: PBMCs. The encoded CDR3 is CASSLGLAGVDTQYF. The nucleotide sequence is given as TGCGCCAGCAGCTTAGGGCTAGCGGGAGTGGATACGCAGTATTTT.